The rows below give T cell receptor beta chains drawn from one sample of a study of patients and donors after allogeneic stem cell transplantation. Via MiXCR, TCRdb re-called the RT-PCR reads, giving one row per CDR3 protein. The table has roughly 960,000 distinct CDR3 sequences, roughly 18% seen once. The sequenced material came from blood, either unsorted or a sorted T cell fraction (not recorded which). The source is a human donor who was either an allogeneic HSCT recipient or a stem cell or donor lymphocyte infusion donor (not recorded which). It is not recorded whose cells these are; they may come from a transplant donor. Both conserved end residues are part of each CDR3. A D gene is named only where the DNA matches it firmly. Part of the rows lack a size; the others show once, few, many or a class for expanded clones.

>few|16|TRBD1|TRBJ2-7|TRBV27
TGTGCCAGCAGTCCGTACAGGGGGAGGACTCGGGACGAGCAGTACTTC
CASSPYRGRTRDEQYF
>few|15|NA|TRBJ1-2|TRBV12-3/TRBV12-4
TGTGCCAGCAGCCTCACGACACATTCCGCCTATGGCTACACCTTC
CASSLTTHSAYGYTF
>NA|13|NA|TRBJ1-1|TRBV29-1
TGCAGCGTTGACCTAGGGGTCCGGGCTGAAGCTTTCTTT
CSVDLGVRAEAFF
>many|14|TRBD1|TRBJ1-4|TRBV12-3/TRBV12-4
TGTGCCAGCAGCTTGGGACAGGGATCTGAAAAACTGTTTTTT
CASSLGQGSEKLFF
>many|15|NA|TRBJ1-5|TRBV12-3/TRBV12-4
TGTGCCAGCAGTTCACAGGGCAAGGGGAATCAGCCCCAGCATTTT
CASSSQGKGNQPQHF
>NA|13|NA|TRBJ2-7|TRBV11-1
TGTGCCAGCAGCCGACTCTTGAACTACGAGCAGTACTTC
CASSRLLNYEQYF
>NA|17|NA|TRBJ2-7|TRBV4-3
TGCGCCAGCAGCCAAGAGCGCGCAGTTTGGACCGGCTACGAGCAGTACTTC
CASSQERAVWTGYEQYF
>NA|16|NA|TRBJ2-7|TRBV6-1
TGTGCCAGCAGTAAGGCTGGCAGGGGCACCTCCTACGAGCAGTACTTC
CASSKAGRGTSYEQYF
>NA|13|NA|TRBJ1-1|TRBV5-1
TGCGCCAGCAGCTTGGATTGGCAGGCCCAAGCTTTCTTT
CASSLDWQAQAFF
>NA|16|TRBD1|TRBJ2-2|TRBV11-1
TGTGCCAGCAGTCGCCGTGGGACAGCGCCGACCGGGGAGCTGTTTTTT
CASSRRGTAPTGELFF
>NA|13|NA|TRBJ2-3|TRBV25-1
TGTGCCAGCAGTAAGAGGACCACAGATACGCAGTATTTT
CASSKRTTDTQYF
>NA|14|NA|TRBJ1-1|TRBV20-1
TGCAGTGCTATTCCGGCCGGGGGGGCGGGTGAAGCTTTCTTT
CSAIPAGGAGEAFF
>NA|15|TRBD2|TRBJ2-1|TRBV7-9
TGTGCCAGCAGCTATACTAGCGGGGATCCCAATGAGCAGTTCTTC
CASSYTSGDPNEQFF
>NA|15|NA|TRBJ2-5|TRBV2
TGTGCCAGCAGCGCCAAAGCTGGGACTGCGGAGACCCAGTACTTC
CASSAKAGTAETQYF
>NA|17|TRBD2|TRBJ2-1|TRBV9
TGTGCCAGCAGCGTAGCCCCCCAGCGGGGGGAATACAATGAGCAGTTCTTC
CASSVAPQRGEYNEQFF
>NA|16|NA|TRBJ2-5|TRBV9
TGTGCCAGCAGCGTATCACCAAGTCGTGGGCAAGAGACCCAGTACTTC
CASSVSPSRGQETQYF
>NA|15|NA|TRBJ2-7|TRBV4-2
TGTGCCAGCAGCCCCACCATGGACAGCCCCTACGAGCAGTACTTC
CASSPTMDSPYEQYF
>many|14|NA|TRBJ1-5|TRBV7-2
TGTGCCAGCAGCTTACAGGGGAGCAATCAGCCCCAGCATTTT
CASSLQGSNQPQHF
>few|13|NA|TRBJ2-5|TRBV15
TGTGCCACCAGCATCAGGGGACAAGAGACCCAGTACTTC
CATSIRGQETQYF
>few|16|TRBD2|TRBJ2-1|TRBV4-3
TGCGCCAGCAGCCGATCCGGGACTAGCTCATACAATGAGCAGTTCTTC
CASSRSGTSSYNEQFF
>NA|15|TRBD2|TRBJ2-7|TRBV5-1
TGCGCCAGCAGCTTGGGGGTAGCGGGCTTATACGAGCAGTACTTC
CASSLGVAGLYEQYF
>NA|15|NA|TRBJ2-5|TRBV12-3/TRBV12-4
TGTGCCAGCAGTTTTCTTGGCGGACTACAAGAGACCCAGTACTTC
CASSFLGGLQETQYF
>NA|12|NA|TRBJ2-5|TRBV4-1
TGCGCCAGCAGCCAAGCCAGAGAGACCCAGTACTTC
CASSQARETQYF
>few|16|NA|TRBJ2-5|TRBV29-1
TGCAGCGTTTCCGGCGCAGGGAGGTCCCTAGGGGAGACCCAGTACTTC
CSVSGAGRSLGETQYF
>few|17|TRBD1|TRBJ2-2|TRBV5-5
TGTGCCAGCAGCACTCCCGACAGGGTTGTAGTCCCCGGGGAGCTGTTTTTT
CASSTPDRVVVPGELFF
>NA|14|NA|TRBJ2-1|TRBV5-1
TGCGCCAGCAGCGGAGGGGGTTCTAACAATGAGCAGTTCTTC
CASSGGGSNNEQFF
>many|17|NA|TRBJ1-2|TRBV4-3
TGCGCCAGCAGCCCAAGTCGTGGCTACACCCCCTCTTATGGCTACACCTTC
CASSPSRGYTPSYGYTF
>few|16|NA|TRBJ1-1|TRBV10-1
TGCGCCAGCAGTGAGTCTCCTCGCGCACAGAACACTGAAGCTTTCTTT
CASSESPRAQNTEAFF
>few|15|NA|TRBJ2-5|TRBV4-1
TGCGCCAGCAGCCAAGGGACTGCCACTCAAGAGACCCAGTACTTC
CASSQGTATQETQYF
>NA|13|TRBD1|TRBJ2-2|TRBV10-2
TGCGCCACCTCAGGACAGGGGGCCGGGGAGCTGTTTTTT
CATSGQGAGELFF
>many|13|NA|TRBJ1-1|TRBV27
TGTGCCAGCAGTTTTAGGGGCACCACTGAAGCTTTCTTT
CASSFRGTTEAFF
>many|15|NA|TRBJ2-3|TRBV12-3/TRBV12-4
TGTGCCAGCAGTTTAGGGACCCGCACGACAGATACGCAGTATTTT
CASSLGTRTTDTQYF
>NA|11|NA|TRBJ1-2|TRBV7-9
TGTGCCAGCAGCTATAAGTCGGGCTACACCTTC
CASSYKSGYTF
>few|14|TRBD1|TRBJ1-1|TRBV9
TGTGCCAGCAGCGTAGGACAGGGTGTCTCTGAAGCTTTCTTT
CASSVGQGVSEAFF
>NA|17|TRBD2|TRBJ2-3|TRBV6-2/TRBV6-3
TGTGCCAGCAGTTACTCGATCGCTAGCGGAAGCACAGATACGCAGTATTTT
CASSYSIASGSTDTQYF
>few|15|NA|TRBJ1-1|TRBV5-4
TGTGCCAGCAGCTTGGCTGCAGCCTCTAACACTGAAGCTTTCTTT
CASSLAAASNTEAFF
>NA|17|TRBD1|TRBJ2-7|TRBV9
TGTGCCAGCAGCGTAGGTTTACTCGTACAGGGGTCCTACGAGCAGTACTTC
CASSVGLLVQGSYEQYF
>many|12|NA|TRBJ1-3|TRBV11-2
TGTGCCAGCAGCTTAATTGGAAACACCATATATTTT
CASSLIGNTIYF
>NA|15|NA|TRBJ2-1|TRBV24-1
TGTGCCACCAGTGCGGCGACAGAGATTTACAATGAGCAGTTCTTC
CATSAATEIYNEQFF
>NA|17|TRBD2|TRBJ2-1|TRBV20-1
TGCAGTGCTAGAGATAAGGCCTCGGTGCGGGAGTACGGTGAGCAGTTCTTC
CSARDKASVREYGEQFF